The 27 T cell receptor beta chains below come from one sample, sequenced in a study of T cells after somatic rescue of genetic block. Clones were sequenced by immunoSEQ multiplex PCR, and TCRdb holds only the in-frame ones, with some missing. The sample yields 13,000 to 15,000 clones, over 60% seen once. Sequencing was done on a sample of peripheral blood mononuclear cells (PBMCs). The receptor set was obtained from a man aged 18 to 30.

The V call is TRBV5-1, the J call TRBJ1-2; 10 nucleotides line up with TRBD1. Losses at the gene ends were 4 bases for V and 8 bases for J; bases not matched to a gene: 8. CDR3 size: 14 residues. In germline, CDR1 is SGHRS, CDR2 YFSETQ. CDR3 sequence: CASSVRQGAGGYTF. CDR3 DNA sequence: TGCGCCAGCAGCGTCCGACAGGGGGCTGGAGGCTACACCTTC.

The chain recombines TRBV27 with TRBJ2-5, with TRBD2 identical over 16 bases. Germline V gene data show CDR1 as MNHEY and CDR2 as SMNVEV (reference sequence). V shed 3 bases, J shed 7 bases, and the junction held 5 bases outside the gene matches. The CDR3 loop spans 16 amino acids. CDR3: CASSFGTSGGAGTQYF. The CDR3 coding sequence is TGTGCCAGCAGTTTCGGGACTAGCGGGGGGGCCGGGACCCAGTACTTC.

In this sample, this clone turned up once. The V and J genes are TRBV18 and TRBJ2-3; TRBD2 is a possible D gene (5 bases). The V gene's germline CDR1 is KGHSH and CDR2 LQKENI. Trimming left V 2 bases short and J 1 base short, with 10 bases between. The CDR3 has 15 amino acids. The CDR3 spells CASSPASSRTDTQYF. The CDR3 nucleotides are TGTGCCAGCTCACCAGCTAGCAGCCGCACAGATACGCAGTATTTT.

In DNA, the CDR3 is TGTGCCTGGAAGGGACACTATAATTCACCCCTCCACTTT. Translation: CAWKGHYNSPLHF. This chain uses TRBV30 with TRBJ1-6, with D possibly matching TRBD1 (6 bases). Trimming stripped 4 bases from V and 3 bases from J, with 7 bases between. Germline loops: CDR1 GTSNPN, CDR2 SVGIG (reference sequence). The CDR3 has 13 residues.

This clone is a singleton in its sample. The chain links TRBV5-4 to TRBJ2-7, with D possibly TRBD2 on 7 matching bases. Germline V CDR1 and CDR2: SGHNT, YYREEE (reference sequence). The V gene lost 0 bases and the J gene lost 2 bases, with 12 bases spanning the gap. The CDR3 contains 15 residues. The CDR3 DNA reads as TGTGCCAGCAGCTTGGGCAGGGGAGGGACCTACGAGCAGTACTTC. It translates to CASSLGRGGTYEQYF. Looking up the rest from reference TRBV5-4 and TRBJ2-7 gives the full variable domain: ETGVTQSPTHLIKTRGQQVTLRCSSQSGHNTVSWYQQALGQGPQFIFQYYREEENGRGNFPPRFSGLQFPNYSSELNVNALELDDSALYLCASSLGRGGTYEQYFGPGTRLTVT.

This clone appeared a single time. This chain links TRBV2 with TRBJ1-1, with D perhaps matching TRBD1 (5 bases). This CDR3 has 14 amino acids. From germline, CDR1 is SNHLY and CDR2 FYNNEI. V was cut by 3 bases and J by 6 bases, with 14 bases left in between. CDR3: CASSDGEGRAEAFF. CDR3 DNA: TGTGCCAGCAGTGATGGAGAGGGGAGGGCTGAAGCTTTCTTT.

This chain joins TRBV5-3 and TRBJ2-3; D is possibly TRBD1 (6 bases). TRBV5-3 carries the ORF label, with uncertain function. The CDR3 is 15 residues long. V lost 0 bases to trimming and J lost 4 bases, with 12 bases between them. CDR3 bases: TGTGCCAGAAGCTTGGACAGGGTTGCGGCAGATACGCAGTATTTT. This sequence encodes CARSLDRVAADTQYF.

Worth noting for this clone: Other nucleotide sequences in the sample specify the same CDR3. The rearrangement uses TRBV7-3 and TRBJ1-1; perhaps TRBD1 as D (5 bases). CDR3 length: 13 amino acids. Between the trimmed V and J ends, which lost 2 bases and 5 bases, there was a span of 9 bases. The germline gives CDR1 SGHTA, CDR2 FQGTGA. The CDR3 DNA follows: TGTGCCAGCAGCTTAGGGGGTGGGACTGAAGCTTTCTTT. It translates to CASSLGGGTEAFF.

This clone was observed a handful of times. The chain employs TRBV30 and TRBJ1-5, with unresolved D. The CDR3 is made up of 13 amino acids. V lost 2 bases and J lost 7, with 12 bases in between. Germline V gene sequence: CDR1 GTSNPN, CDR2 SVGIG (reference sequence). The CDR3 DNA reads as TGTGCCTGGAGTATGAGTGTCGAGCAGCCCCAGCATTTT. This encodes CAWSMSVEQPQHF.

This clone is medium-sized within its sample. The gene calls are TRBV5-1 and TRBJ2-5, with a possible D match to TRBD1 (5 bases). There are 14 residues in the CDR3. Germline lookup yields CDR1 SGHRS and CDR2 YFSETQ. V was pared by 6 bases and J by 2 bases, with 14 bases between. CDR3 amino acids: CASNVGAVQETQYF. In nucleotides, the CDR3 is TGCGCCAGCAACGTTGGGGCAGTGCAAGAGACCCAGTACTTC. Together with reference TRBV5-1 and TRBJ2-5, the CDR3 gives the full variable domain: KAGVTQTPRYLIKTRGQQVTLSCSPISGHRSVSWYQQTPGQGLQFLFEYFSETQRNKGNFPGRFSGRQFSNSRSEMNVSTLELGDSALYLCASNVGAVQETQYFGPGTRLLVL.

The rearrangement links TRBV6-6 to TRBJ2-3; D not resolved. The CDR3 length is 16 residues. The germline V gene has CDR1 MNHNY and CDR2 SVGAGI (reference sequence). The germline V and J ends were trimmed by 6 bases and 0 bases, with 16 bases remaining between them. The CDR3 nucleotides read TGTGCCAGCAGCACTCGGACGCCTCTTAGCACAGATACGCAGTATTTT. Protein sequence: CASSTRTPLSTDTQYF.

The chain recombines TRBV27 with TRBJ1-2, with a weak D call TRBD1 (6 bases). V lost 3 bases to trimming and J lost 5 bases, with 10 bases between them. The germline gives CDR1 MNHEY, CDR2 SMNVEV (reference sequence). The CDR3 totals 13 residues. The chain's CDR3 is CASSLNRVYGYTF. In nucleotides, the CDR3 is TGTGCCAGCAGTTTGAACAGGGTGTATGGCTACACCTTC.

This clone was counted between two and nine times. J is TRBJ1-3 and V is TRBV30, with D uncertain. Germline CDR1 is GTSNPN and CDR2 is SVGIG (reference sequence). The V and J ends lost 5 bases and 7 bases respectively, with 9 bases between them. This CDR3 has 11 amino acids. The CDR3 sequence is CAWCLGNTIYF. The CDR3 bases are TGTGCCTGGTGTTTGGGGAACACCATATATTTT. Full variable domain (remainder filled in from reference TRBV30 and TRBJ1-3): SQTIHQWPATLVQPVGSPLSLECTVEGTSNPNLYWYRQAAGRGLQLLFYSVGIGQISSEVPQNLSASRPQDRQFILSSKKLLLSDSGFYLCAWCLGNTIYFGEGSWLTVV.

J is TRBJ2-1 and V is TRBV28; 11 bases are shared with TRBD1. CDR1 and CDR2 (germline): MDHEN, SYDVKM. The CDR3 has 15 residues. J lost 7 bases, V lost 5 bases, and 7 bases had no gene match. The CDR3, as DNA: TGTGCCAGCAGTCTCTGGACAGGGGGCAGGAATGAGCAGTTCTTC. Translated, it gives CASSLWTGGRNEQFF.

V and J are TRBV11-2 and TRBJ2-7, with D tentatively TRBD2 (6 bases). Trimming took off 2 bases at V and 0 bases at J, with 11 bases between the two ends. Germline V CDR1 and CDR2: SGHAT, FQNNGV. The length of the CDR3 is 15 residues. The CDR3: CASSLTSTFSYEQYF. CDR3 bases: TGTGCCAGCAGCTTAACTAGCACTTTCTCCTACGAGCAGTACTTC.

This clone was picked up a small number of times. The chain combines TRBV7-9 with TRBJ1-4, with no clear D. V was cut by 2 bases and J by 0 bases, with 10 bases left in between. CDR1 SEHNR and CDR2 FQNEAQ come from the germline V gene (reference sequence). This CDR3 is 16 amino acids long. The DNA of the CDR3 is TGTGCCAGCAGCTTATCCTCACCTGCAACTAATGAAAAACTGTTTTTT. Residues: CASSLSSPATNEKLFF.

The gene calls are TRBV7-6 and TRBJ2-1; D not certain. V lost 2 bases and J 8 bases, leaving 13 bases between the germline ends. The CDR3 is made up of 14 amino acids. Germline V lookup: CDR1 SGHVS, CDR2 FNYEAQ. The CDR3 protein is CASSLPLSSDEQFF. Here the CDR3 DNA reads TGTGCCAGCAGCTTACCCTTGAGCAGCGATGAGCAGTTCTTC.

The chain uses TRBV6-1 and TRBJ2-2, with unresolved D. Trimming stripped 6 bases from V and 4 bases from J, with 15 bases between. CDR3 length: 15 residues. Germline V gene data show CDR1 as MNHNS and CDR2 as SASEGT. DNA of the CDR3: TGTGCCAGCAGGACGGGCTCAACGCCCACCGGGGAGCTGTTTTTT. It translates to CASRTGSTPTGELFF.

The CDR3 nucleotides are TGTGCCAGCAGACCCCAGGGGGCCCGGGAGCTGTTTTTT. This sequence encodes CASRPQGARELFF. The chain recombines TRBV27 with TRBJ2-2, with 8 bases that match TRBD1. The CDR3 totals 13 residues. Germline CDR1 reads MNHEY; CDR2 reads SMNVEV (reference sequence). Losses at the gene ends were 6 bases for V and 9 bases for J; bases not matched to a gene: 6.

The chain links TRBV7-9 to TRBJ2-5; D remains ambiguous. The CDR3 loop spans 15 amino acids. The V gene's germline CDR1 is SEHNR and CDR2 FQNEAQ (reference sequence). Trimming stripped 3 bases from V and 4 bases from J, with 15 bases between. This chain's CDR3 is CASSLYRSLGETQYF. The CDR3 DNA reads TGTGCCAGCAGCTTGTATAGGTCGCTGGGAGAGACCCAGTACTTC.

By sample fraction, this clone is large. This CDR3 reads CASRRDTEAFF. The CDR3 region has the DNA TGCGCCAGCCGACGGGACACTGAAGCTTTCTTT. This chain joins TRBV4-1 and TRBJ1-1; D remains unclear. The CDR3 runs to 11 residues. Germline V gene lookup returns CDR1 MGHRA and CDR2 YSYEKL. V was trimmed by 8 bases and J by 3 bases, leaving 7 bases between them.

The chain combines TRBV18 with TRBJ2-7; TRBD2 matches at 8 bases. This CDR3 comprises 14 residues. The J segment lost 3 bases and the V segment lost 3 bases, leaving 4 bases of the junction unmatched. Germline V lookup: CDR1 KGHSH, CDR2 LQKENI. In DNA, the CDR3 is TGTGCCAGCTCACCTCAACTAGCGGACTACGAGCAGTACTTC. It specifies CASSPQLADYEQYF. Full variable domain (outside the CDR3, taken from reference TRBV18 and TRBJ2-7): NAGVMQNPRHLVRRRGQEARLRCSPMKGHSHVYWYRQLPEEGLKFMVYLQKENIIDESGMPKERFSAEFPKEGPSILRIQQVVRGDSAAYFCASSPQLADYEQYFGPGTRLTVT.

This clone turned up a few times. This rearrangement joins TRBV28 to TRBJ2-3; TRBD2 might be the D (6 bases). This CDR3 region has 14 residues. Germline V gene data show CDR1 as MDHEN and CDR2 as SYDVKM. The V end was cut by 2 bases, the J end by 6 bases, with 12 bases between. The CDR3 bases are TGTGCCAGCAGTTTAGGAGGGATACAGGATACGCAGTATTTT. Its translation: CASSLGGIQDTQYF.

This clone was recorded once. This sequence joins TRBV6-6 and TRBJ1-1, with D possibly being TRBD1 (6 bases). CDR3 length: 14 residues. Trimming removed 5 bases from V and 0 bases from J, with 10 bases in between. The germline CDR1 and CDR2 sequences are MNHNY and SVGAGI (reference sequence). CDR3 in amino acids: CASSRQAMNTEAFF. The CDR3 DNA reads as TGTGCCAGCAGTAGACAGGCCATGAACACTGAAGCTTTCTTT.

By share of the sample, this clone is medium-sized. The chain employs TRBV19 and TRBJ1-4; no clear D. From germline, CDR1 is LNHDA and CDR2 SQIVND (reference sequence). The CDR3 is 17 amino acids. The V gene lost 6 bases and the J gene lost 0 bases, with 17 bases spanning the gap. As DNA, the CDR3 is TGTGCCAGTAGATCGAGCCCAGGCCTTGCAACTAATGAAAAACTGTTTTTT. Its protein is CASRSSPGLATNEKLFF.

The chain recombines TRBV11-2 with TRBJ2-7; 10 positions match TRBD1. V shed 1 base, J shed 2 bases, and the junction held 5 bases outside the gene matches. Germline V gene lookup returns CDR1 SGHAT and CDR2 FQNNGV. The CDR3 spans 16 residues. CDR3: CASSLGQGARAYEQYF. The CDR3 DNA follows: TGTGCCAGCAGCTTAGGACAGGGGGCAAGGGCCTACGAGCAGTACTTC.

CDR3 protein: CASSSRPRDRRAGELFF. CDR3 in DNA: TGCGCCAGCAGTTCCCGACCCCGGGACAGGAGGGCCGGGGAGCTGTTTTTT. The chain links TRBV23-1 to TRBJ2-2; 8 nucleotides line up with TRBD1. TRBV23-1 qualifies as an ORF whose function is uncertain. The CDR3 has 17 amino acids. J gave up 6 bases and V 5 bases, and 14 bases lay outside the gene matches.